What follows are 26 T cell receptor beta chains derived from one specimen sequenced in a study of blood T cell repertoires in COVID-19. Clones were sequenced by immunoSEQ multiplex PCR, and TCRdb holds only the in-frame ones, with some missing. Of approximately 280,000 clones listed, nearly 90% are singletons. Sequences were obtained from PBMCs or T cells enriched from blood (not recorded which). The receptors stem from a woman aged 18 to 35 with acute COVID-19.

The chain recombines TRBV19 with TRBJ2-5, with TRBD2 matching 13 bases. The V and J ends lost 6 bases and 0 bases, in that order; junction bases with no gene match: 7. The CDR3 is made up of 17 amino acids. Germline assignment: CDR1 LNHDA and CDR2 SQIVND (reference sequence). CDR3 bases: TGTGCCAGTAGCCAGGGGACTAGCGGGGCTTACCAAGAGACCCAGTACTTC. Residues: CASSQGTSGAYQETQYF. Based on the CDR3 plus reference TRBV19 and TRBJ2-5, the full variable domain is DGGITQSPKYLFRKEGQNVTLSCEQNLNHDAMYWYRQDPGQGLRLIYYSQIVNDFQKGDIAEGYSVSREKKESFPLTVTSAQKNPTAFYLCASSQGTSGAYQETQYFGPGTRLLVL.

The chain recombines TRBV30 with TRBJ2-6; no clear D. CDR3 length equals 15 residues. V lost 2 bases to trimming and J lost 8 bases, with 16 bases between them. Germline V CDR1 and CDR2: GTSNPN, SVGIG (reference sequence). The CDR3 is CAWSPDTQVTNVLTF. The CDR3 DNA reads as TGTGCCTGGAGTCCAGACACCCAGGTAACCAACGTCCTGACTTTC. Combining the CDR3 with reference TRBV30 and TRBJ2-6 gives the whole variable domain SQTIHQWPATLVQPVGSPLSLECTVEGTSNPNLYWYRQAAGRGLQLLFYSVGIGQISSEVPQNLSASRPQDRQFILSSKKLLLSDSGFYLCAWSPDTQVTNVLTFGAGSRLTVL.

The chain links TRBV19 to TRBJ1-1; tentatively, D is TRBD1 (6 bases). This CDR3 has 20 amino acids. CDR1 and CDR2 (germline): LNHDA, SQIVND (reference sequence). The V and J ends lost 2 bases and 5 bases respectively, with 30 bases between them. Here the CDR3 DNA reads TGTGCCAGTAGTATATGGGCACCCCAGGGGTACCGGTCACGAAGTACTGAAGCTTTCTTT. As protein: CASSIWAPQGYRSRSTEAFF.

The chain links TRBV7-8 to TRBJ1-2; maybe TRBD1 (5 bases). Germline CDR1 is SGHVS and CDR2 is FQNEAQ. V lost 0 bases and J 1 base, leaving 27 bases between the germline ends. The CDR3 extends over 21 amino acids. The CDR3 sequence is CASSLAFLVQAPFVSNYGYTF. For the CDR3, the DNA is TGTGCCAGCAGCTTAGCTTTTCTCGTACAGGCTCCCTTCGTTAGTAACTATGGCTACACCTTC.

This clone has a single count. The rearrangement uses TRBV6-6 and TRBJ2-6, with D possibly being TRBD1 (6 bases). This CDR3 contains 18 residues. Per the germline V gene, CDR1 is MNHNY and CDR2 is SVGAGI (reference sequence). The V gene lost 6 bases and the J gene lost 1 base, with 19 bases spanning the gap. CDR3 DNA: TGTGCCAGCAGCCGAACCTCAGGGGTAGTTTCTGGGGCCAACGTCCTGACTTTC. Protein product: CASSRTSGVVSGANVLTF.

This sequence joins TRBV3-1 (or the pseudogene TRBV3-2) and TRBJ2-5, with D hard to call. Germline CDR1 is LGHDT and CDR2 is YNNKEL (reference sequence). Trimming stripped 0 bases from V and 4 bases from J, with 3 bases between. CDR3 length: 12 residues. The chain's CDR3 is CASSQDGETQYF. CDR3 coding DNA: TGTGCCAGCAGCCAAGACGGAGAGACCCAGTACTTC.

This chain joins TRBV20-1 and TRBJ1-2; D unresolved. Per germline, CDR1 DFQATT and CDR2 SNEGSKA (reference sequence). The CDR3 extends over 17 amino acids. Trimming took off 3 bases at V and 0 bases at J, with 20 bases between the two ends. The CDR3 DNA reads TGCAGTGCTAGTCAGATTCTTTCTTGGCCACCTAACTATGGCTACACCTTC. Its translation: CSASQILSWPPNYGYTF.

The J gene is TRBJ1-2, the V gene TRBV30; D ambiguous. CDR1 and CDR2 from the germline V gene are GTSNPN and SVGIG (reference sequence). The V gene lost 1 base and the J gene lost 4 bases, with 10 bases spanning the gap. This CDR3 has 13 residues. CDR3 nucleotides: TGTGCCTGGAGTGGGGCAGGTACCTATGGCTACACCTTC. This codes for CAWSGAGTYGYTF.

The rearrangement joins TRBV16 to TRBJ1-2, with a weak D call TRBD1 (5 bases). CDR1 is KGHSY, CDR2 FQNENV, per germline. Trimming removed 3 bases at V and 0 bases at J, with 11 bases between. This CDR3 has 15 residues. This CDR3 is CASSQRPDTNYGYTF. The CDR3 nucleotides are TGTGCCAGCAGCCAGAGGCCGGACACTAACTATGGCTACACCTTC.

This clone turned up a few times. The rearrangement uses TRBV6-4 and TRBJ2-2; D is ambiguous. Trimming took 4 bases from V and 1 from J, leaving 4 bases between them. Germline V CDR1 and CDR2: MRHNA, SNTAGT. CDR3 size: 13 residues. CDR3 in amino acids: CASSAGNTGELFF. The CDR3 bases are TGTGCCAGCAGTGCCGGGAACACCGGGGAGCTGTTTTTT.

The J gene is TRBJ1-5, the V gene TRBV7-2, with 7 bases aligning to TRBD1. The CDR3 consists of 14 residues. Per the germline V gene, CDR1 is SGHTA and CDR2 is FQGNSA. J gave up 6 bases and V 6 bases, and 8 bases lay outside the gene matches. The CDR3 nucleotides are TGTGCCAGCAGTCAGGCAGGGGGGTTTCAGCCCCAGCATTTT. This encodes CASSQAGGFQPQHF. The full variable domain, its missing parts supplied by reference TRBV7-2 and TRBJ1-5, is GAGVSQSPSNKVTEKGKDVELRCDPISGHTALYWYRQSLGQGLEFLIYFQGNSAPDKSGLPSDRFSAERTGGSVSTLTIQRTQQEDSAVYLCASSQAGGFQPQHFGDGTRLSIL.

This sequence joins TRBV28 and TRBJ2-7; the match to TRBD2 covers 13 bases. Germline CDR1 and CDR2: MDHEN and SYDVKM. The CDR3 loop spans 17 amino acids. V was pared by 3 bases and J by 2 bases, with 7 bases of the junction left unmatched. The CDR3 nucleotides read TGTGCCAGCAGTTTGGGACTAGCGGGATTGGAGACCTACGAGCAGTACTTC. Translated: CASSLGLAGLETYEQYF.

The V and J genes are TRBV19 and TRBJ1-5; D is perhaps TRBD1 (5 bases). Trimming shortened V by 5 bases and J by 0 bases, and 11 bases separated the two germline ends. The CDR3 totals 15 residues. Looked up from germline, CDR1 is LNHDA and CDR2 is SQIVND (reference sequence). The DNA of the CDR3 is TGTGCCAGTAGTCCAATCGACAGTAGCAATCAGCCCCAGCATTTT. Amino acids: CASSPIDSSNQPQHF.

The CDR3 coding sequence is TGTGCCAGCAGCTTAGGATACAGCGGGAGTTACAATGAGCAGTTCTTC. This gives the protein CASSLGYSGSYNEQFF. The V gene is TRBV7-7, the J gene TRBJ2-1, with 8 positions matching TRBD2. This CDR3 is 16 amino acids long. Germline V gives CDR1 SSHAT, CDR2 FNYEAQ (reference sequence). Trimming removed 1 base from V and 4 bases from J; junction bases left unmatched: 6.

This sequence joins TRBV27 and TRBJ2-1; TRBD2 agrees at 13 bases. The J segment lost 4 bases and the V segment lost 4 bases, leaving 4 bases of the junction unmatched. CDR1 is MNHEY and CDR2 is SMNVEV in the germline V gene (reference sequence). The CDR3 loop spans 16 amino acids. In DNA, the CDR3 is TGTGCCAGCAGTTCGACTAGCGGGAGGAGATACAATGAGCAGTTCTTC. Encoded protein: CASSSTSGRRYNEQFF.

This clone was found a few times. The chain's CDR3 is CARRQHLSAEYGYTF. DNA of the CDR3: TGTGCCAGGAGACAGCACCTGAGCGCCGAGTATGGCTACACCTTC. This chain joins TRBV21-1 and TRBJ1-2; the table gives TRBD1 as D, unverified against the DNA. TRBV21-1 represents a pseudogene. This CDR3 contains 15 residues.

This clone was observed a few times. The chain recombines TRBV5-1 with TRBJ2-7, with 7 bases matching TRBD2. The CDR3 totals 15 residues. Germline assignment: CDR1 SGHRS and CDR2 YFSETQ. With 0 bases clipped from V and 4 bases from J, the junction kept 7 bases outside the gene matches. The CDR3 DNA follows: TGCGCCAGCAGCTTGGCCAGCGGGAAAGGTTACGAGCAGTACTTC. Its translation: CASSLASGKGYEQYF.

The rearrangement uses TRBV18 and TRBJ2-3; D remains unclear. V was trimmed by 2 bases and J by 2 bases, leaving 8 bases between them. This CDR3 is built from 14 residues. Germline V gives CDR1 KGHSH, CDR2 LQKENI. As DNA, the CDR3 is TGTGCCAGCTCACCAGGCACCGCCACAGATACGCAGTATTTT. Translation: CASSPGTATDTQYF.

The gene calls are TRBV5-5 and TRBJ1-2; perhaps TRBD1 as D (5 bases). Between the trimmed V and J ends, which lost 3 bases and 3 bases, there was a span of 12 bases. CDR3 length: 14 amino acids. CDR1 and CDR2 from the germline V gene are SGHKS and YYEKEE (reference sequence). The CDR3 DNA reads as TGTGCCAGCAGCTCGGCGACAGAGTACTATGGCTACACCTTC. Its protein is CASSSATEYYGYTF. The full variable domain, rest sourced from reference TRBV5-5 and TRBJ1-2, is DAGVTQSPTHLIKTRGQQVTLRCSPISGHKSVSWYQQVLGQGPQFIFQYYEKEERGRGNFPDRFSARQFPNYSSELNVNALLLGDSALYLCASSSATEYYGYTFGSGTRLTVV.

V gene TRBV4-2 combines with J gene TRBJ2-7; 7 bases align to TRBD2. CDR3 size: 13 residues. V lost 2 bases, J lost 6 bases, and 4 bases stayed unmatched. Germline V gene data show CDR1 as LGHNA and CDR2 as YNFKEQ. For the CDR3, the DNA is TGTGCCAGCAGCCAAAATGGGGGGGTCGAGCAGTACTTC. Residues: CASSQNGGVEQYF.

This clone was detected a few times. The V and J genes are TRBV29-1 and TRBJ2-7; 8 bases map to TRBD1. This CDR3 is built from 15 residues. The germline V gene has CDR1 SQVTM and CDR2 ANQGSEA. The junction had 9 bases not matched to a gene; V was cut back by 5 bases and J by 0 bases. CDR3 sequence: CSVFVAGQASYEQYF. The CDR3 coding sequence is TGCAGCGTTTTCGTGGCGGGACAGGCCTCCTACGAGCAGTACTTC.

The gene calls are TRBV19 and TRBJ2-1, with TRBD2 as a possible D gene (6 bases). The CDR3 is 17 residues long. V lost 4 bases to trimming and J lost 0 bases, with 16 bases between them. Germline V lookup: CDR1 LNHDA, CDR2 SQIVND (reference sequence). CDR3: CASSSSGGVSSYNEQFF. As DNA, the CDR3 is TGTGCCAGTAGTAGTTCGGGCGGGGTGAGCTCCTACAATGAGCAGTTCTTC. Filled out from reference TRBV19 and TRBJ2-1, the complete variable domain reads DGGITQSPKYLFRKEGQNVTLSCEQNLNHDAMYWYRQDPGQGLRLIYYSQIVNDFQKGDIAEGYSVSREKKESFPLTVTSAQKNPTAFYLCASSSSGGVSSYNEQFFGPGTRLTVL.

This chain joins TRBV13 and TRBJ2-5; D perhaps matches TRBD1 (6 bases). In germline, CDR1 is PRHDT, CDR2 FYEKMQ (reference sequence). Trimming removed 6 bases from V and 5 bases from J, with 25 bases in between. This CDR3 region has 17 residues. The DNA of the CDR3 is TGTGCCAGCAGTCAGATGGGGGCGGCCACGGTACGGGAGACCCAGTACTTC. This codes for CASSQMGAATVRETQYF.

Regarding this clone: Different DNA sequences within this sample yield the same CDR3. V and J are TRBV30 and TRBJ2-7, with unresolved D. From germline, CDR1 is GTSNPN and CDR2 SVGIG (reference sequence). Trimming took 0 bases from V and 0 from J, leaving 3 bases between them. This CDR3 has 12 amino acids. The CDR3 DNA is TGTGCCTGGAGTGTTAGCTCCTACGAGCAGTACTTC. Amino acids: CAWSVSSYEQYF.

This clone was observed a handful of times. The chain employs TRBV5-1 and TRBJ2-7, with a weak D call TRBD2 (6 bases). The V and J ends lost 7 bases and 3 bases respectively, with 14 bases between them. The CDR3 length is 13 residues. From germline, CDR1 is SGHRS and CDR2 YFSETQ. The CDR3 loop is CASSSRGNYEQYF. In DNA, the CDR3 is TGCGCCAGCTCAAGTCGGGGGAACTACGAGCAGTACTTC.

The chain employs TRBV18 and TRBJ2-7; 8 bases are shared with TRBD1. Trimming removed 2 bases from V and 2 bases from J; junction bases left unmatched: 17. Germline V gives CDR1 KGHSH, CDR2 LQKENI. The CDR3 has 19 residues. CDR3 protein: CASSPAKSFRQGKPYEQYF. The CDR3, as DNA: TGTGCCAGCTCACCAGCTAAATCTTTTCGACAGGGGAAACCCTACGAGCAGTACTTC. The full variable domain, in which reference TRBV18 and TRBJ2-7 provide the parts outside the CDR3, is NAGVMQNPRHLVRRRGQEARLRCSPMKGHSHVYWYRQLPEEGLKFMVYLQKENIIDESGMPKERFSAEFPKEGPSILRIQQVVRGDSAAYFCASSPAKSFRQGKPYEQYFGPGTRLTVT.